The 21 T cell receptor beta chains listed next were all sequenced from one sample in a study of T cells after yellow fever vaccination (dated by TCRdb to the late 2010s). The library was prepared using 5' RACE. TCRdb records Illumina HiSeq 2500 as the sequencer. Through fastp at Q25 and MiXCR, TCRdb rebuilt clones from the public reads, retaining in-frame beta chains. Every distinct CDR3 protein forms one entry, paired with its most common genes and DNA. The sample data list a few hundred thousand distinct CDR3 sequences, and less than 20% of these were observed just once. About 18% of the sample is held by the ten biggest clonotypes. The treatment or condition label of this sample denotes: live attenuated yellow fever vaccine strain. Sequencing was performed on PBMCs, taken around 5 days after the first yellow fever vaccination. The receptors here all came from a man younger than 35 who received the YFV17D yellow fever vaccine.

V usage is TRBV20-1 and J usage is TRBJ2-1; the D gene is possibly TRBD2 (5 bases). Looked up from germline, CDR1 is DFQATT and CDR2 is SNEGSKA (reference sequence). The V end was cut by 4 bases, the J end by 2 bases, with 9 bases between. This CDR3 contains 13 residues. Here the CDR3 reads CSANAGTYNEQFF. Written as DNA, the CDR3 is TGCAGTGCTAACGCCGGGACCTACAATGAGCAGTTCTTC.

This clonotype has ten or more counts. The chain joins TRBV7-6 to TRBJ1-4, with D perhaps matching TRBD1 (5 bases). V was pared by 1 base and J by 6 bases, with 6 bases between. Germline V CDR1 and CDR2: SGHVS, FNYEAQ. The CDR3 sequence is 13 residues long. For the CDR3, the DNA is TGTGCCAGCAGCTTAGAGGGGTATGAAAAACTGTTTTTT. Its protein is CASSLEGYEKLFF.

This chain joins TRBV29-1 and TRBJ2-1; D uncertain. From germline, CDR1 is SQVTM and CDR2 ANQGSEA. Trimming took 7 bases from V and 3 from J, leaving 7 bases between them. The CDR3 has 11 amino acids. The CDR3 sequence is CSASNYNEQFF. The DNA of the CDR3 is TGCAGCGCGTCCAACTACAATGAGCAGTTCTTC.

This clonotype was seen a handful of times. CDR3 in DNA: TGTGCCAGCAGGGACCGGGACAGGGCGGACGAGCAGTACGTC. Its translation: CASRDRDRADEQYV. This chain connects TRBV6-2 or TRBV6-3 to TRBJ2-7; 9 bases fit TRBD1. CDR1 and CDR2 (germline): MNHEY, SVGEGT. The J segment lost 5 bases and the V segment lost 6 bases, leaving 8 bases of the junction unmatched. The CDR3 sequence is 14 residues long.

In its sample, this clonotype was seen a few times. The chain links TRBV4-1 to TRBJ2-5; D is uncertain. The germline V gene has CDR1 MGHRA and CDR2 YSYEKL. The CDR3 consists of 15 residues. Trimming removed 0 bases at V and 5 bases at J, with 13 bases between. The CDR3 region is CASSQDAPPGETQYF. CDR3 bases: TGCGCCAGCAGCCAAGACGCCCCGCCCGGGGAGACCCAGTACTTC.

As DNA, the CDR3 is TGCGCCAGCAGCCAAGCCCGAGGGCAGGGGCCGAACACTGAAGCTTTCTTT. Amino acids: CASSQARGQGPNTEAFF. V gene TRBV4-3 combines with J gene TRBJ1-1, with a weak D call TRBD1 (6 bases). CDR1 is LGHNA and CDR2 is YSLEER in the germline V gene. The ends were cut back, 1 base at V and 1 base at J, with 16 bases in the middle. The CDR3 length is 17 residues.

Comments on this clonotype: The junction departs from the called germline gene at one end, perhaps through a read error. The chain joins TRBV29-1 to TRBJ2-2; TRBD2 might be the D (6 bases). The CDR3 is 14 amino acids. Germline CDR1 is SQVTM and CDR2 is ANQGSEA. The CDR3 loop reads CSVVREMNTEELFF. CDR3 nucleotides: TGCAGCGTTGTGCGGGAAATGAACACCGAGGAGCTGTTTTTT.

This clonotype has more than one count but fewer than ten. The chain recombines TRBV10-2 with TRBJ1-6; D gene ambiguous. Germline CDR1 and CDR2: WSHSY and SAAADI. Trimming removed 2 bases from V and 13 bases from J, with 12 bases in between. The CDR3 length is 13 residues. The chain's CDR3 is CASSETTTSPLHF. The CDR3 DNA sequence: TGCGCCAGCAGTGAGACGACGACGAGCCCCCTCCACTTT.

This clonotype was seen a handful of times. The chain links TRBV25-1 to TRBJ1-2, with D unresolved. CDR1 and CDR2 from the germline V gene are MGHDK and SYGVNS. CDR3 length: 13 residues. Between the trimmed V and J ends, which lost 1 base and 8 bases, there was a span of 11 bases. In DNA form, the CDR3 reads TGTGCCAGCAGTGAATCCTCGACCGTCGGCTACACCTTC. This codes for CASSESSTVGYTF.

This clonotype was detected only a few times. The CDR3 DNA reads as TGTGCCAGCAGTTTATCGGCTAGCGGGGTAAACAATGAGCAGTTCTTC. As protein: CASSLSASGVNNEQFF. The chain links TRBV27 to TRBJ2-1; 9 nucleotides align to TRBD2. The germline V gene encodes CDR1 MNHEY and CDR2 SMNVEV (reference sequence). The CDR3 length is 16 residues. The trim removed 0 bases at V and 5 bases at J, leaving 5 bases unmatched.

This clonotype turned up a few times. V and J are TRBV20-1 and TRBJ1-1; D is unresolved. Germline values: CDR1 DFQATT, CDR2 SNEGSKA (reference sequence). V was clipped by 1 base and J by 0 bases, with 6 bases between them. The CDR3 length is 13 residues. CDR3 sequence (DNA): TGCAGTGCTAGAGTGCAGATGAACACTGAAGCTTTCTTT. Amino acids: CSARVQMNTEAFF.

This clonotype was counted between two and nine times. This chain links TRBV12-3 or TRBV12-4 with TRBJ2-3; maybe TRBD2 (6 bases). Deletions cut 6 bases from V and 4 bases from J, with 14 bases between. The CDR3 runs 14 residues. The CDR3 DNA is TGTGCCAGCAGCCGCCGACTAGATCCAGATACGCAGTATTTT. Translating it yields CASSRRLDPDTQYF.

This clonotype was seen a few times. The rearrangement links TRBV5-5 to TRBJ2-5; D call uncertain. The V gene's germline CDR1 is SGHKS and CDR2 YYEKEE (reference sequence). The CDR3 is 15 residues long. The V gene lost 4 bases and the J gene lost 5 bases, with 18 bases spanning the gap. CDR3 sequence: CASSPPTVPRETQYF. In DNA, the CDR3 is TGTGCCAGCAGCCCCCCCACGGTCCCTCGGGAGACCCAGTACTTC. Full variable domain (remainder filled in from reference TRBV5-5 and TRBJ2-5): DAGVTQSPTHLIKTRGQQVTLRCSPISGHKSVSWYQQVLGQGPQFIFQYYEKEERGRGNFPDRFSARQFPNYSSELNVNALLLGDSALYLCASSPPTVPRETQYFGPGTRLLVL.

This chain joins TRBV29-1 and TRBJ2-3, with a weak D call TRBD2 (6 bases). V was trimmed by 1 base and J by 4 bases, leaving 12 bases between them. The CDR3 is 14 residues long. Germline V gene data show CDR1 as SQVTM and CDR2 as ANQGSEA. The CDR3 reads CSVEVGGVADTQYF. In DNA, the CDR3 is TGCAGCGTTGAAGTAGGCGGGGTGGCAGATACGCAGTATTTT.

This clonotype was detected only a few times. This chain joins TRBV7-2 and TRBJ2-1; tentatively, D is TRBD2 (7 bases). V was shortened by 3 bases and J by 6 bases, with 15 bases between the two germline ends. In germline, CDR1 is SGHTA, CDR2 FQGNSA. The CDR3 covers 15 residues. The CDR3 protein is CASSLGGGWLNEQFF. The DNA of the CDR3 is TGTGCCAGCAGCTTGGGGGGGGGCTGGCTCAATGAGCAGTTCTTC.

The CDR3 region has the DNA TGTGCCAGCAGTCGGGGGGCGCTCGACCAAGAGACCCAGTACTTC. This translates into CASSRGALDQETQYF. The chain is built from TRBV12-3 or TRBV12-4 and TRBJ2-5, with D possibly matching TRBD2 (7 bases). The CDR3 contains 15 residues. Trimming stripped 5 bases from V and 0 bases from J, with 13 bases between.

This clonotype was seen repeatedly, ten times or more. This sequence joins TRBV12-3 or TRBV12-4 and TRBJ1-2, with 8 nucleotides matching TRBD1. The length of the CDR3 is 14 residues. Trimming removed 5 bases from V and 3 bases from J; junction bases left unmatched: 5. For the CDR3, the DNA is TGTGCCAGCAGTCCTGACAGGGGATACTATGGCTACACCTTC. This encodes CASSPDRGYYGYTF.

This clonotype was found a few times. The chain carries TRBV6-2 or TRBV6-3 and TRBJ2-1; D is possibly TRBD1 (5 bases). The CDR3 runs to 14 residues. Trimming stripped 7 bases from V and 0 bases from J, with 10 bases between. Looked up from germline, CDR1 is MNHEY and CDR2 is SVGEGT. This CDR3 reads CASTSDTSYNEQFF. CDR3 DNA sequence: TGTGCCAGCACCTCGGACACCTCCTACAATGAGCAGTTCTTC.

This clonotype was counted only a few times. The chain recombines TRBV20-1 with TRBJ1-4; no clear D. V lost 6 bases and J lost 0, with 17 bases in between. The V gene's germline CDR1 is DFQATT and CDR2 SNEGSKA (reference sequence). This CDR3 comprises 16 residues. The DNA of the CDR3 is TGCAGTGCGGCCAGAAACAGCATTGCAACTAATGAAAAACTGTTTTTT. Translating gives CSAARNSIATNEKLFF.

This clonotype has just a few counts. The chain has TRBV7-2 and TRBJ1-2; 10 bases line up with TRBD1. There are 13 residues in the CDR3. V lost 7 bases and J lost 8; bases outside the gene matches: 7. From germline, CDR1 is SGHTA and CDR2 FQGNSA. The CDR3 region has the DNA TGTGCCAGCATGCTAACGACAGGGGGCGGCTACACCTTC. As protein: CASMLTTGGGYTF.

The chain couples TRBV11-2 to TRBJ1-6; D gene uncertain. Germline CDR1 is SGHAT and CDR2 is FQNNGV. Trimming stripped 5 bases from V and 11 bases from J, with 22 bases between. This CDR3 spans 16 amino acids. Written as DNA, the CDR3 is TGTGCCAGCAGCCCCTTATCCGCTGGGAAAAGGGCACCCCTCCACTTT. Translated: CASSPLSAGKRAPLHF.